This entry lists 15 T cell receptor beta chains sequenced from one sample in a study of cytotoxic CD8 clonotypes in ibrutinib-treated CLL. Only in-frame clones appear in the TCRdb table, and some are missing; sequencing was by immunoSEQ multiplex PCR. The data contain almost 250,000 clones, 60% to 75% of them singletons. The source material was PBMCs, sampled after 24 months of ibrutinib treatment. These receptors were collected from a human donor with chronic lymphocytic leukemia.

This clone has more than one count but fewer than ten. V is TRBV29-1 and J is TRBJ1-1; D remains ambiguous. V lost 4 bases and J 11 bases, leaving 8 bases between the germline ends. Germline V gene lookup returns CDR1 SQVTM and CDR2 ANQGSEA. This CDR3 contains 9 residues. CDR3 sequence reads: CSVAPGAFF. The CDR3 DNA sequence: TGCAGCGTTGCCCCTGGGGCTTTCTTT.

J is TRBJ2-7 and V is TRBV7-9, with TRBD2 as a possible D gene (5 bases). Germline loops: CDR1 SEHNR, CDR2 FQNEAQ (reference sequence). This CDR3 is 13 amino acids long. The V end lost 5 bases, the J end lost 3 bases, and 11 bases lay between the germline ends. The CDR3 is CASSPEGNYEQYF. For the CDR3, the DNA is TGTGCCAGCAGCCCTGAGGGCAACTACGAGCAGTACTTC.

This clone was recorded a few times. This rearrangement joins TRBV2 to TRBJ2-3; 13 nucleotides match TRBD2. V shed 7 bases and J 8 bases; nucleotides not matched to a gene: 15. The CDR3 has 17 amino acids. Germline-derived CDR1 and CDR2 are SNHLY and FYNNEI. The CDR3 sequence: CASKGSGLAGVVGTQYF. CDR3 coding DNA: TGTGCCAGCAAGGGTAGTGGACTAGCGGGAGTGGTCGGTACGCAGTATTTT.

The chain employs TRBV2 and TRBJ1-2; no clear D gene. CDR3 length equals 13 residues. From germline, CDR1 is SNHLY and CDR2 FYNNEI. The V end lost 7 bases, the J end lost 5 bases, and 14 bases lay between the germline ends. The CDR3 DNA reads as TGTGCCAGCAAAATGGGTGGCAGATATGGCTACACCTTC. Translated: CASKMGGRYGYTF. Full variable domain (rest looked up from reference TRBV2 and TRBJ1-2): EPEVTQTPSHQVTQMGQEVILRCVPISNHLYFYWYRQILGQKVEFLVSFYNNEISEKSEIFDDQFSVERPDGSNFTLKIRSTKLEDSAMYFCASKMGGRYGYTFGSGTRLTVV.

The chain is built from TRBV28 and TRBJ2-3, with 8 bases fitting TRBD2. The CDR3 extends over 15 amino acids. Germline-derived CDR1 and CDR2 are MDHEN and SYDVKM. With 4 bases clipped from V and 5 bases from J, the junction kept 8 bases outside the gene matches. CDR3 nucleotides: TGTGCCAGCAGTTCGGGAGGGAGGGCGAAAGATACGCAGTATTTT. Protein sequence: CASSSGGRAKDTQYF.

CDR3 region: CAGEGDGGEQYF. CDR3 coding DNA: TGTGCCGGTGAGGGGGATGGCGGCGAGCAGTACTTC. The chain uses TRBV2 and TRBJ2-7; weak D call: TRBD1 (6 bases). The CDR3 sequence is 12 residues long. Trimming cost V 11 bases and J 6 bases, with 17 bases left between them. Germline-derived CDR1 and CDR2 are SNHLY and FYNNEI.

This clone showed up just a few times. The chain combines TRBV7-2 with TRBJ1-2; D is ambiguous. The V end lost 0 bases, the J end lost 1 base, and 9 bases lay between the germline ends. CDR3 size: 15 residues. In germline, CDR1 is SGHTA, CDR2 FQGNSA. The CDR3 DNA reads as TGTGCCAGCAGCTTAGCGCCTACCGATAACTATGGCTACACCTTC. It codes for CASSLAPTDNYGYTF.

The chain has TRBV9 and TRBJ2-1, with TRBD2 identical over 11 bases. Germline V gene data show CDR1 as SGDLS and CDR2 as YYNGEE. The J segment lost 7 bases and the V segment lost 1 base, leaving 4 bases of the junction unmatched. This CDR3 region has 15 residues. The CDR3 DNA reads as TGTGCCAGCAGCGTATTAGCGGGAGGGTCGAATGAGCAGTTCTTC. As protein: CASSVLAGGSNEQFF.

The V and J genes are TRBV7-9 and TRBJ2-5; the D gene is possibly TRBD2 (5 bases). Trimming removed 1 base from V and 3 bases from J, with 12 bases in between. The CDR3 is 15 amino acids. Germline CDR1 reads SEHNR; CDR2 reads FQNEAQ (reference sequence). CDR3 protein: CASSLDGLIEETQYF. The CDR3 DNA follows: TGTGCCAGCAGCTTAGATGGACTTATAGAAGAGACCCAGTACTTC.

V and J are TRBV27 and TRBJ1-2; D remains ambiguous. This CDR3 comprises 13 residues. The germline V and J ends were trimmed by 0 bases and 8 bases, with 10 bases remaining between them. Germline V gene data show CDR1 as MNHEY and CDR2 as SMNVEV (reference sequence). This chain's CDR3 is CASSLSNSRGYTF. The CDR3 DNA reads TGTGCCAGCAGTTTATCCAACAGTCGGGGCTACACCTTC.

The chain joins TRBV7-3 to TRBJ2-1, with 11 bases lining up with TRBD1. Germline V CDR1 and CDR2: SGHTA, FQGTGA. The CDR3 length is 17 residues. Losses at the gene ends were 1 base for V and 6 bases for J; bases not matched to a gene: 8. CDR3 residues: CASSLMGQGGTGNEQFF. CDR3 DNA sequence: TGTGCCAGCAGCTTAATGGGACAGGGGGGAACAGGCAATGAGCAGTTCTTC. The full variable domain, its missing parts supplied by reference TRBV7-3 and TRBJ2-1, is GAGVSQTPSNKVTEKGKYVELRCDPISGHTALYWYRQSLGQGPEFLIYFQGTGAADDSGLPNDRFFAVRPEGSVSTLKIQRTERGDSAVYLCASSLMGQGGTGNEQFFGPGTRLTVL.

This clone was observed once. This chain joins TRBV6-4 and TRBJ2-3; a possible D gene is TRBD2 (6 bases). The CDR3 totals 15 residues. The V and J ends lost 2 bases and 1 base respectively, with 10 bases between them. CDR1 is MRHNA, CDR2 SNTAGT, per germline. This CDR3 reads CASSDRSGRTDTQYF. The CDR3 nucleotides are TGTGCCAGCAGTGACAGGAGCGGGCGCACAGATACGCAGTATTTT.

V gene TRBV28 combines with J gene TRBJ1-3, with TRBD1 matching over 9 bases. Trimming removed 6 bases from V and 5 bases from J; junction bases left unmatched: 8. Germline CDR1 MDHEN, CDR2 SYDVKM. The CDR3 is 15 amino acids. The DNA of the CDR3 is TGTGCCAGCAGCGTCGCCGGGACAGGGAGAAACACCATATATTTT. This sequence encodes CASSVAGTGRNTIYF.

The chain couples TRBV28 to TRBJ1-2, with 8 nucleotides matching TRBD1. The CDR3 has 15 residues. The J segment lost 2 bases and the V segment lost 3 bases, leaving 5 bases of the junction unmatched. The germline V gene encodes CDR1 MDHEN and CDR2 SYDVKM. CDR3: CASSFRPGGNYGYTF. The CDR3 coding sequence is TGTGCCAGCAGTTTCCGACCAGGGGGCAACTATGGCTACACCTTC.

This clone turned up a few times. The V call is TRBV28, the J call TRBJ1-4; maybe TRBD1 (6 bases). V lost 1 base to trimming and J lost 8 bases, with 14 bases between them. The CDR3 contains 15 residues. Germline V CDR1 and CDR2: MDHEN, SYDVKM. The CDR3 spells CASSLLQGGGEKLFF. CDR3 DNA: TGTGCCAGCAGTTTATTACAGGGAGGCGGGGAAAAACTGTTTTTT.